This TCR beta chain was recorded in a study of shared clonotypes between healthy human individuals. Study-wide context: CD4 naive cells filled three plates per donor, CD4 memory three, CD8 naive two and CD8 memory one.

Trimming shortened V by 4 bases and J by 3 bases, and 12 bases separated the two germline ends. CDR1 is LNHDA and CDR2 is SQIVND in the germline V gene (reference sequence). This CDR3 comprises 14 residues. For this clone: Other nucleotide sequences from this sample produce the same CDR3.

Using immunoSEQ multiplex PCR, the repertoire was profiled, and TCRdb retains in-frame clones only, with some absent. In the table there are around 700,000 clones, 55% to 85% of which are singletons. Input material: memory CD4+ T cells sorted from blood. Subset of the sample: CD45RA-negative fraction. The gene calls are TRBV19 and TRBJ1-1, with D maybe TRBD1 (6 bases). The source is a woman in her twenties or thirties in good health. The CDR3 DNA sequence: TGTGCCAGTAGTAGGGGGGCAGGGTACACTGAAGCTTTCTTT. This gives the protein CASSRGAGYTEAFF.